This T cell receptor (beta chain) was recovered during a study of PD-1 blockade in classical Hodgkin lymphoma. Every patient experienced relapse after autologous stem cell transplantation, and brentuximab vedotin exposure varied. Complete response, partial response or progressive disease were the best responses. Clones were read by immunoSEQ multiplex PCR, and TCRdb kept only the in-frame ones, dropping some. Found here are 66,000 or so clones, over 70% of them singletons; the top ten hold 7% to 10%. This CDR3 is built from 12 residues. Germline V gene lookup returns CDR1 SEHNR and CDR2 FQNEAQ (reference sequence). Trimming removed 6 bases at V and 1 base at J, with 4 bases between. A few counts support this clone.

This material consisted of peripheral blood mononuclear cells (PBMCs), taken before the second cycle of nivolumab. The receptor comes from a human donor with classical Hodgkin lymphoma. The rearrangement links TRBV7-9 to TRBJ1-5; D is unclear. The CDR3 nucleotides read TGTGCCAGCAGTGGGAGCAATCAGCCCCAGCATTTT. Its translation is CASSGSNQPQHF. Filled out from reference TRBV7-9 and TRBJ1-5, the complete variable domain reads DTGVSQNPRHKITKRGQNVTFRCDPISEHNRLYWYRQTLGQGPEFLTYFQNEAQLEKSRLLSDRFSAERPKGSFSTLEIQRTEQGDSAMYLCASSGSNQPQHFGDGTRLSIL.